Described below is a single T cell receptor (beta chain) sequence and its context. It has no known antigen specificity. Nothing much larger sits one base from this clone, and base qualities are not available. Inclusive of the bounding cysteine and phenylalanine, the CDR3 is 13 residues long. Kept here is only the CDR3 DNA, which spans 39 bases and is read in frame from base 1. The germline V gene (reference sequence) provides CDR1 LNHDA and CDR2 SQIVND. Trimming removed 11 bases from V and 1 base from J, leaving 12 bases between the germline ends. These data belong to a study of T cell changes during pregnancy in multiple sclerosis (dated by TCRdb to the late 2010s). Turning to the overall study: The study examined how the T cell repertoire changed over the course of pregnancy in women with multiple sclerosis.

Receptor libraries were prepared by the immunoSEQ multiplex PCR assay. The clones in this table, taken by TCRdb from immuneACCESS, are in-frame only. Not every clone is retained; where verified, under half of the shortfall comes from an unresolved V gene, and the cause of the rest is unknown. The sample table contains about 34,000 clones; only one count was recorded for roughly 90% of them. The leading ten clones occupy 4.5% of the sample. The specimen comprised CD8+ T cells from peripheral blood mononuclear cells, sampled after pregnancy. In this chain, TRBV19 is recombined with TRBJ2-1; the D segment could be TRBD2, given 5 matching bases. The sequence was obtained from a female donor with multiple sclerosis, enrolled in a pregnancy study. The bases are TGTGCCTGCCGGGGAATATCCTACAATGAGCAGTTCTTC. It codes for CACRGISYNEQFF.